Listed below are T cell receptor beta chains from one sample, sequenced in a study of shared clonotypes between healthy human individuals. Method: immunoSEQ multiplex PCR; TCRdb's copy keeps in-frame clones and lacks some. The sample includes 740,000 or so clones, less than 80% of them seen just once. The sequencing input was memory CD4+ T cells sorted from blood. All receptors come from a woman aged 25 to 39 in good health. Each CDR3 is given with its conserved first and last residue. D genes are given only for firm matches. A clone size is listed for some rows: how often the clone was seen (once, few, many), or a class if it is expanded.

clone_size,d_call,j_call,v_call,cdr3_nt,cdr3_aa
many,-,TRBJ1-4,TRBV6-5,TGTGCCAGCAGTTCCGGCGTGGGGGGCGATGAAAAACTGTTTTTT,CASSSGVGGDEKLFF
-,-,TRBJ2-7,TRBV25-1,TGTGCCAGCAGTGAAGGGGACAACTCCTACGAGCAGTACTTC,CASSEGDNSYEQYF
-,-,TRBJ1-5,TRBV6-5,TGTGCCAGCAGTCCGCAAAGAAGGGAGAATCAGCCCCAGCATTTT,CASSPQRRENQPQHF
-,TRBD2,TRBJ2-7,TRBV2,TGTGCCGCTGGGGGGGTTGTTAGACTAGCGGGACCCTACGAGCAGTACTTC,CAAGGVVRLAGPYEQYF
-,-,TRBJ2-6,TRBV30,TGTGCCTGGCAGGTTGGAACACGAAACTCTGGGGCCAACGTCCTGACTTTC,CAWQVGTRNSGANVLTF
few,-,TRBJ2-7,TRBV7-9,TGTGCCAGCAGCCGTTCGGCAGGGGAATTTTCGTCTCCCTACGAGCAGTACTTC,CASSRSAGEFSSPYEQYF
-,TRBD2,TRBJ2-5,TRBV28,TGTGCCAGCAGTTCCCCCGTAGCGGGAGGTCGAGAGACCCAGTACTTC,CASSSPVAGGRETQYF
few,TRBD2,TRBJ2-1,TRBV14,TGTGCCAGCAGCCAAGCCTGGAGCGGGATGGGAAAGTTCTTC,CASSQAWSGMGKFF
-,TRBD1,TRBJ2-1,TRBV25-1,TGTGCCAGCAGTGAATATCGGACAGGTCTCAATGAGCAGTTCTTC,CASSEYRTGLNEQFF
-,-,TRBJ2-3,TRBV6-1,TGTGCCATCCCTTACTCGGGGACAGATACGCAGTATTTT,CAIPYSGTDTQYF
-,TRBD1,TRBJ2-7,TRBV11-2,TGTGCCAGCAGCTCCCGGACAGGGGGGAGTTACTACGAGCAGTACTTC,CASSSRTGGSYYEQYF
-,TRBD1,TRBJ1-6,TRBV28,TGTGCCAGCAGAACGGGACAGAATAATTCACCCCTCCACTTT,CASRTGQNNSPLHF
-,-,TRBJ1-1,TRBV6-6,TGTGCCAGCAGTATACGAACGACAGTGGTTACGGCTTTCTTT,CASSIRTTVVTAFF
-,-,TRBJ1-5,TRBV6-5,TGTGCCAGCAGTTACTCATATGACCCCGACAATCAGCCCCAGCATTTT,CASSYSYDPDNQPQHF